This T cell receptor beta chain comes out of a study of vaccination and CD4 T cells after COVID-19. Across the whole study: Stimulation of the cells used overlapping spike peptide pools from SARS-CoV-2 and from the common cold coronaviruses HCoV-NL63, HCoV-OC43 and HCoV-229E.

Treatment of the sample: approximately 11-day PBMC culture with coronavirus spike peptide pools or control peptides (ViraFEST assay). Per-well cultures of under 2.5 million PBMCs received 9 to 10 IU/ml IL-2 and 9 to 10 ug/ml peptide pools. The Oncomine TCR Beta short-read assay sequenced DNA from cultured CD4+ T cells. TCRdb processed the PCR reads anew with MiXCR; each CDR3 protein has one entry. Of 13,000 to 15,000 distinct CDR3 sequences listed, around 53% are singletons. Comment on this clonotype: The antigen remains undetermined.

CDR1 is SGHAT and CDR2 is FQNNGV in the germline V gene. This CDR3 is built from 14 residues. Trimming removed 5 bases from V and 4 bases from J; junction bases left unmatched: 2. The chain links TRBV11-2 to TRBJ2-5; 12 nucleotides match TRBD2. The receptor's source is a human donor who had recovered from COVID-19. The specimen was CD4+ T cells from blood, cultured in vitro. This CDR3 reads CASSPGLAGETQYF. The CDR3 nucleotides are TGTGCCAGCAGCCCGGGACTAGCGGGAGAGACCCAGTACTTC.